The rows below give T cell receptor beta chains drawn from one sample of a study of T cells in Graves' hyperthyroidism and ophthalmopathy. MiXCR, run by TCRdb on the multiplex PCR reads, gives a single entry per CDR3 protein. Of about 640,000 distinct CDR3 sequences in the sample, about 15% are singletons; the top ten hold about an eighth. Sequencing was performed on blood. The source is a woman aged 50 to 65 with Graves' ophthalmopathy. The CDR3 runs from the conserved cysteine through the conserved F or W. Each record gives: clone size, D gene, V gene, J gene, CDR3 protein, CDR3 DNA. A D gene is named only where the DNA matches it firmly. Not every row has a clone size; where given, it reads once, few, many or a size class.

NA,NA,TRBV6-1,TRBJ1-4,CASTSPPRNEKLFF,TGTGCCAGCACCTCACCCCCGAGGAACGAAAAACTGTTTTTT
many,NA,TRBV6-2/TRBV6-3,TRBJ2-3,CATSDLHTQYF,TGTGCCACCTCGGACTTACATACGCAGTATTTT
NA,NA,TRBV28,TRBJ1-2,CASEGAYYGYTF,TGTGCCAGCGAAGGGGCCTACTATGGCTACACCTTC
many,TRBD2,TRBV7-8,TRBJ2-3,CASSLALQAGVGGTPTDTQYF,TGTGCCAGCAGCTTAGCGTTACAGGCGGGAGTGGGGGGAACACCCACAGATACGCAGTATTTT
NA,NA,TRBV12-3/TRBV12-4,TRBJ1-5,CASSYAGTLNQPQHF,TGTGCCAGCAGCTACGCCGGGACCCTGAATCAGCCCCAGCATTTT
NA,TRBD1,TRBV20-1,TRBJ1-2,CSAGQGAGYGYTF,TGCAGTGCCGGACAGGGGGCTGGCTATGGCTACACCTTC
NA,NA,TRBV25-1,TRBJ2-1,CASSELRASYNEQFF,TGTGCCAGCAGTGAACTCAGGGCATCCTACAATGAGCAGTTCTTC
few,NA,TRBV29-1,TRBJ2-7,CSVQWPTGTYEQYF,TGCAGCGTTCAGTGGCCAACAGGGACCTACGAGCAGTACTTC
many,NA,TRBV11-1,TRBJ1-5,CASSLAWTPSNQPQHF,TGTGCCAGCAGCTTAGCGTGGACACCCTCCAATCAGCCCCAGCATTTT
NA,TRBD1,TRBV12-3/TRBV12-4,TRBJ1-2,CASRPHGQGVGYGYTF,TGTGCCAGCAGACCCCACGGACAGGGTGTGGGCTATGGCTACACCTTC
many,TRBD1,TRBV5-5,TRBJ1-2,CASSFDRGVRGYTF,TGTGCCAGCAGCTTTGACAGGGGCGTCCGTGGCTACACCTTC
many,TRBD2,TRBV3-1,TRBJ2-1,CASSQADRGLAGYNEQFF,TGTGCCAGCAGTCAAGCGGACCGAGGACTAGCGGGGTACAATGAGCAGTTCTTC
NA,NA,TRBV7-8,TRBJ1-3,CASSLDLFGNTIYF,TGTGCCAGCAGCCTGGACCTTTTTGGAAACACCATATATTTT
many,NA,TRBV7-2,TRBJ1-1,CASSSPRGGGWTEAFF,TGTGCCAGCAGCTCGCCAAGGGGAGGGGGGTGGACTGAAGCTTTCTTT
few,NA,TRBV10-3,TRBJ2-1,CAISDTGEQFF,TGTGCCATCAGTGATACGGGTGAGCAGTTCTTC
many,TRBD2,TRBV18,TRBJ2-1,CASTGLAGITYNEQFF,TGTGCCAGCACCGGACTAGCGGGAATAACCTACAATGAGCAGTTCTTC
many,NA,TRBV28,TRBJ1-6,CASSLSPGDWSIPPLHF,TGTGCCAGCAGTTTGTCCCCGGGGGACTGGTCGATTCCACCCCTCCACTTT
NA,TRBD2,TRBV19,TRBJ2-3,CASRHLGTSGKAQYF,TGTGCCAGTAGACACCTTGGGACTAGCGGAAAGGCGCAGTATTTT
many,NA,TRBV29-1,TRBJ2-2,CSVVGRSNTGELFF,TGCAGCGTTGTGGGACGGAGTAACACCGGGGAGCTGTTTTTT
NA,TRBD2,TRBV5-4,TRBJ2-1,CASSSLTKREGRGEQFF,TGTGCCAGCAGCTCCCTGACTAAGCGGGAAGGGCGTGGTGAGCAGTTCTTC
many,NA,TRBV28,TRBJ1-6,CASSSPTGLNSPLHF,TGTGCCAGCAGTTCCCCGACAGGTTTAAATTCACCCCTCCACTTT
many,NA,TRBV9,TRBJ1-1,CASSVGKGAGINTEAFF,TGTGCCAGCAGCGTAGGGAAAGGGGCAGGGATTAACACTGAAGCTTTCTTT
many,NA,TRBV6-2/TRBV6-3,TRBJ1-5,CASSPTRQGADQPQHF,TGTGCCAGCAGCCCGACCAGACAAGGGGCGGATCAGCCCCAGCATTTT
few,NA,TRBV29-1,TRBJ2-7,CSVVLGRGASYEQYF,TGCAGCGTTGTATTGGGTCGGGGGGCCTCCTACGAGCAGTACTTC
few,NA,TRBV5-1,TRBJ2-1,CASSASLTESSSYNEQFF,TGCGCCAGCAGCGCTTCCCTCACAGAGTCGAGCTCCTACAATGAGCAGTTCTTC
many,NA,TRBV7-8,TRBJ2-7,CASSQAGVKTDYEQYF,TGTGCCAGCAGCCAAGCAGGGGTTAAAACCGACTACGAGCAGTACTTC
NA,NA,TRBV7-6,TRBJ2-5,CASTPGLETQYF,TGTGCCAGCACCCCGGGGCTAGAGACCCAGTACTTC
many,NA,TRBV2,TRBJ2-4,CASGINIQYF,TGTGCCAGCGGAATAAACATTCAGTACTTC
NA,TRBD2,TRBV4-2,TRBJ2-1,CASSQDLAGVWEQFF,TGTGCCAGCAGCCAAGATCTAGCGGGAGTATGGGAGCAGTTCTTC
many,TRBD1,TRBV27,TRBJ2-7,CASSLRRTGLFDHEQYF,TGTGCCAGCAGTTTACGCCGGACAGGTCTATTTGACCACGAGCAGTACTTC
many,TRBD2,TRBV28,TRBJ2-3,CASSLGLGIVADTQYF,TGTGCCAGCAGCTTGGGACTAGGAATAGTCGCAGATACGCAGTATTTT